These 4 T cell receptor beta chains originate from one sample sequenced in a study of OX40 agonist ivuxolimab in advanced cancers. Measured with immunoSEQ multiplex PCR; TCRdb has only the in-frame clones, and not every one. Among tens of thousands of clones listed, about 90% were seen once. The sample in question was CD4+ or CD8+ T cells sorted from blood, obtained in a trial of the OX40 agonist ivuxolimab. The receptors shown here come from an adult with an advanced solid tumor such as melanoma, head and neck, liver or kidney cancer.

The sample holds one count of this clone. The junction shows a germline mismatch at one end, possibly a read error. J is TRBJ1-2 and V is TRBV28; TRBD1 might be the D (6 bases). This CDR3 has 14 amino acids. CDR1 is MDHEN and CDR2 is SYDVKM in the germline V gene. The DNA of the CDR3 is TGTGCCAGCAGTTCCCAAGGGACAAACTATGACTACACCTTC. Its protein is CASSSQGTNYDYTF.

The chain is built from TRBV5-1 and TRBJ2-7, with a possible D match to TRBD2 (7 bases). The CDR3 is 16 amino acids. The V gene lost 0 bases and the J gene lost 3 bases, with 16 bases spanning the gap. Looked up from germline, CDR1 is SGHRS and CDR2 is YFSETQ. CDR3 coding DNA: TGCGCCAGCAGCTTGGAAAGTCCAGGGGAGGGCTACGAGCAGTACTTC. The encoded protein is CASSLESPGEGYEQYF.

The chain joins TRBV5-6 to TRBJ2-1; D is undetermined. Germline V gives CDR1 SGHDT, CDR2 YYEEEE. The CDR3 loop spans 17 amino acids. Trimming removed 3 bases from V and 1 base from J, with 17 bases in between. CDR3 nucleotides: TGTGCCAGCAGCTCAAGGCGACTGCTTATATCCTACAATGAGCAGTTCTTC. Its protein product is CASSSRRLLISYNEQFF.

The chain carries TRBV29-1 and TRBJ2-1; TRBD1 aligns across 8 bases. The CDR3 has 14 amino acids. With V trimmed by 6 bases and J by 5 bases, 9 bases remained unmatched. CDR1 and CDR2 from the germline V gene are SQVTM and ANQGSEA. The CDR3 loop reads CSVRDRYGNNEQFF. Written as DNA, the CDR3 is TGCAGCGTGAGGGACAGGTACGGGAACAATGAGCAGTTCTTC.